The next 4 T cell receptor beta chains were all read from a single sample in a study of T cells in Graves' hyperthyroidism and ophthalmopathy. RNA transcripts were the template for amplifying TCR beta CDR3 regions. When the TCR CDR3 underwent first-round RT-PCR, the HTBI primer set was used. MiXCR, run by TCRdb on the multiplex PCR reads, gives a single entry per CDR3 protein. The sample has fewer than 450,000 distinct CDR3 sequences; approximately 17% are singletons. The source material was blood. Receptor source: a woman aged 25 to 45 with Graves' hyperthyroidism that later progressed to Graves' ophthalmopathy.

The CDR3 here is CASSIMPRNTGELFF. The CDR3 DNA is TGTGCCAGTAGTATTATGCCGCGGAACACCGGGGAGCTGTTTTTT. The chain is built from TRBV19 and TRBJ2-2; no clear D gene. The germline V gene has CDR1 LNHDA and CDR2 SQIVND (reference sequence). There are 15 residues in the CDR3. The V and J ends lost 3 bases and 1 base respectively, with 9 bases between them. Together with reference TRBV19 and TRBJ2-2, the CDR3 gives the full variable domain: DGGITQSPKYLFRKEGQNVTLSCEQNLNHDAMYWYRQDPGQGLRLIYYSQIVNDFQKGDIAEGYSVSREKKESFPLTVTSAQKNPTAFYLCASSIMPRNTGELFFGEGSRLTVL.

This clonotype came up many times. V and J are TRBV2 and TRBJ2-1; the D call may be TRBD1 or TRBD2 (5 bases each). Per germline, CDR1 SNHLY and CDR2 FYNNEI. This CDR3 comprises 14 residues. Trimming removed 2 bases at V and 2 bases at J, with 7 bases between. This CDR3 is CASSETGPYNEQFF. CDR3 DNA sequence: TGTGCCAGCAGTGAAACGGGGCCCTACAATGAGCAGTTCTTC.

This clonotype was recorded at least ten times. This chain connects TRBV14 to TRBJ2-1; the match to TRBD1 covers 11 bases. This CDR3 spans 16 amino acids. V was clipped by 4 bases and J by 8 bases; unmatched bases: 10. The germline V gene encodes CDR1 SGHDN and CDR2 FVKESK. CDR3 sequence: CASSPLRTGGTDEQFF. In DNA, the CDR3 is TGTGCCAGCAGCCCTCTAAGGACAGGGGGCACCGATGAGCAGTTCTTC.

This clonotype was seen ten or more times. The chain couples TRBV19 to TRBJ1-5; 8 positions agree with TRBD1. V lost 1 base, J lost 5 bases, and 1 base stayed unmatched. The CDR3 is made up of 14 amino acids. The germline V gene encodes CDR1 LNHDA and CDR2 SQIVND (reference sequence). CDR3 coding DNA: TGTGCCAGTAGTATAGCAGGGGGCGATCAGCCCCAGCATTTT. This translates into CASSIAGGDQPQHF. The complete variable domain, with remaining parts taken from reference TRBV19 and TRBJ1-5, reads DGGITQSPKYLFRKEGQNVTLSCEQNLNHDAMYWYRQDPGQGLRLIYYSQIVNDFQKGDIAEGYSVSREKKESFPLTVTSAQKNPTAFYLCASSIAGGDQPQHFGDGTRLSIL.